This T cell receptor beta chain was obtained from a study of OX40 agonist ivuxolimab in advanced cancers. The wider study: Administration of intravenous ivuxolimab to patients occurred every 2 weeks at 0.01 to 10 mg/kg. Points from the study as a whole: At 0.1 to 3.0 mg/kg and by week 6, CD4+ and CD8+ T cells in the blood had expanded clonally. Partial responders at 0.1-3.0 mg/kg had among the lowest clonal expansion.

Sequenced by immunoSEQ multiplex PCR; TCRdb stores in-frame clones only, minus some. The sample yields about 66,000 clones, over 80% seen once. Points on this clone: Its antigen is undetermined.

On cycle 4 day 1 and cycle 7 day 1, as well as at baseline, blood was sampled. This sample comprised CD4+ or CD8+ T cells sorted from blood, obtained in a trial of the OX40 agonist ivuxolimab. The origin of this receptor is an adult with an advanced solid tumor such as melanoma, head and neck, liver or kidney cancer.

CDR3 loop: CASHGNMGEQYF. CDR3 nucleotides: TGTGCCAGCCATGGAAATATGGGCGAGCAGTACTTC. This chain connects TRBV6-6 to TRBJ2-7; D unclear. The V and J ends lost 8 bases and 6 bases respectively, with 14 bases between them. The CDR3 covers 12 residues. Germline CDR1 reads MNHNY; CDR2 reads SVGAGI (reference sequence).